The 30 T cell receptor beta chains presented below share a single source sample, sequenced in a study of T-cell memory formation after mild COVID-19. TCRdb analysed the 5' RACE reads with MiXCR anew, one entry per CDR3 protein. The sample holds some 260,000 distinct CDR3 sequences, about a sixth seen once. Material: PBMCs or a T cell subset sorted from them (not recorded which). The source of these receptors is a man between 18 and 29 years old who had mild COVID-19 (a few samples of this study predate the infection). Cell type and time point are not known.

The table lists this clonotype with a few counts. One junction end disagrees with the germline gene, perhaps due to a read error. The genes are TRBV6-2 or TRBV6-3 and TRBJ2-5; 7 bases align to TRBD2. The CDR3 extends over 14 amino acids. Germline lookup yields CDR1 MNHEY and CDR2 SVGEGT. CDR3 nucleotides: TGTGCCAGCAGTTACTCGTGGGCGGACCGCCTAGCGGACTTC. Amino acid sequence: CASSYSWADRLADF.

This clonotype has only a few counts. The chain carries TRBV5-4 and TRBJ2-7; 13 nucleotides line up with TRBD2. The CDR3 has 16 amino acids. Germline-derived CDR1 and CDR2 are SGHNT and YYREEE (reference sequence). V shed 6 bases, J shed 1 base, and the junction held 7 bases outside the gene matches. The CDR3 DNA reads as TGTGCCAGCAACCGGGGGGGACTAGCGGGATCCTACGAGCAGTACTTC. It yields the protein CASNRGGLAGSYEQYF.

This clonotype was observed a single time. The chain combines TRBV11-2 with TRBJ2-1; D is undetermined. Trimming removed 1 base at V and 4 bases at J, with 14 bases between. Looked up from germline, CDR1 is SGHAT and CDR2 is FQNNGV. The CDR3 is 16 residues long. The CDR3 DNA reads TGTGCCAGCAGCTTAGGTGGGAACCCCAAATACAATGAGCAGTTCTTC. Amino acid sequence: CASSLGGNPKYNEQFF. The full variable domain, with the rest looked up from reference TRBV11-2 and TRBJ2-1, is EAGVAQSPRYKIIEKRQSVAFWCNPISGHATLYWYQQILGQGPKLLIQFQNNGVVDDSQLPKDRFSAERLKGVDSTLKIQPAKLEDSAVYLCASSLGGNPKYNEQFFGPGTRLTVL.

This clonotype was recorded once. This rearrangement joins TRBV7-9 to TRBJ1-2, with D possibly being TRBD1 (5 bases). The CDR3 covers 17 residues. From germline, CDR1 is SEHNR and CDR2 FQNEAQ (reference sequence). The V and J ends lost 1 base and 3 bases respectively, with 18 bases between them. The chain's CDR3 is CASSLDSLRDSYYGYTF. The CDR3 DNA is TGTGCCAGCAGCTTAGACTCCCTCAGGGATTCATACTATGGCTACACCTTC.

This sequence joins TRBV20-1 and TRBJ1-5; D remains unclear. The V end was cut by 2 bases, the J end by 1 base, with 15 bases between. CDR1 and CDR2 (germline): DFQATT, SNEGSKA (reference sequence). The CDR3 has 16 amino acids. This CDR3 reads CSARPPEGSSNQPQHF. The CDR3 bases are TGCAGTGCTAGACCGCCGGAGGGCTCGAGCAATCAGCCCCAGCATTTT.

V is TRBV4-2 and J is TRBJ1-5; D uncertain. This CDR3 region has 15 residues. V was shortened by 0 bases and J by 7 bases, with 13 bases between the two germline ends. Germline loops: CDR1 LGHNA, CDR2 YNFKEQ. CDR3 amino acids: CASSQDGGSQQPQHF. CDR3 sequence (DNA): TGTGCCAGCAGCCAAGATGGCGGGAGTCAGCAGCCCCAGCATTTT.

The gene calls are TRBV4-3 and TRBJ1-1; unclear D gene. This CDR3 spans 15 amino acids. Germline CDR1 is LGHNA and CDR2 is YSLEER. The V end lost 1 base, the J end lost 0 bases, and 9 bases lay between the germline ends. CDR3 nucleotides: TGCGCCAGCAGCCAAGCGTTAACCATGAACACTGAAGCTTTCTTT. It is translated as CASSQALTMNTEAFF.

The rearrangement links TRBV20-1 to TRBJ1-4; D call uncertain. The CDR3 spans 14 residues. CDR1 and CDR2 from the germline V gene are DFQATT and SNEGSKA (reference sequence). Deletions cut 5 bases from V and 0 bases from J, with 10 bases between. CDR3 nucleotide sequence: TGCAGTGCTGCTCACGGGCCAACTAATGAAAAACTGTTTTTT. Protein: CSAAHGPTNEKLFF.

V usage is TRBV14 and J usage is TRBJ2-3; D ambiguous. Trimming took 4 bases from V and 0 from J, leaving 17 bases between them. The CDR3 has 17 residues. The germline V gene encodes CDR1 SGHDN and CDR2 FVKESK. CDR3 bases: TGTGCCAGCAGCCCCTTCAATAGGACGGGCAGCACAGATACGCAGTATTTT. Protein: CASSPFNRTGSTDTQYF.

This clonotype turned up a few times. The chain has TRBV9 and TRBJ2-5, with D possibly matching TRBD2 (5 bases). Germline CDR1 is SGDLS and CDR2 is YYNGEE. This CDR3 region has 13 residues. Trimming took off 3 bases at V and 2 bases at J, with 8 bases between the two ends. CDR3 nucleotide sequence: TGTGCCAGCAGCGCGGCGGGTCAAGAGACCCAGTACTTC. It translates to CASSAAGQETQYF.

The V gene is TRBV4-1, the J gene TRBJ2-3; no clear D gene. Trimming took off 3 bases at V and 6 bases at J, with 13 bases between the two ends. Germline CDR1 reads MGHRA; CDR2 reads YSYEKL. There are 14 residues in the CDR3. This CDR3 is CASSHPNGMDTQYF. The CDR3 nucleotides are TGCGCCAGCAGCCATCCAAATGGGATGGATACGCAGTATTTT.

V and J are TRBV20-1 and TRBJ1-1; TRBD1 agrees at 9 bases. From germline, CDR1 is DFQATT and CDR2 SNEGSKA (reference sequence). J was trimmed by 6 bases and V by 3 bases; bases with no gene match: 5. The CDR3 length is 13 residues. In nucleotides, the CDR3 is TGCAGTGCTAGGGACAGGGGTTGGGCTGAAGCTTTCTTT. As protein: CSARDRGWAEAFF.

The chain uses TRBV2 and TRBJ2-3, with 7 bases that match TRBD2. V gave up 4 bases and J gave up 8 bases; unmatched junction bases: 6. The CDR3 has 13 amino acids. Looked up from germline, CDR1 is SNHLY and CDR2 is FYNNEI. In nucleotides, the CDR3 is TGTGCCAGCAGTGTCGGGACTACGGGTACGCAGTATTTT. Its translation: CASSVGTTGTQYF.

This clonotype was observed a few times. The CDR3 reads CASSLSANSLNTEAFF. As DNA, the CDR3 is TGCGCCAGCAGCTTATCAGCGAACAGCTTGAACACTGAAGCTTTCTTT. The rearrangement uses TRBV5-1 and TRBJ1-1, with D uncertain. CDR3 length: 16 amino acids. The V gene lost 2 bases and the J gene lost 0 bases, with 14 bases spanning the gap. Germline V CDR1 and CDR2: SGHRS, YFSETQ.

V usage is TRBV6-2 or TRBV6-3 and J usage is TRBJ2-2; TRBD2 aligns across 9 bases. The germline gives CDR1 MNHEY, CDR2 SVGEGT. With 4 bases clipped from V and 3 bases from J, the junction kept 3 bases outside the gene matches. CDR3 length: 15 amino acids. The CDR3 sequence: CASSLLAGYTGELFF. The CDR3 DNA reads TGTGCCAGCAGTTTACTAGCGGGCTACACCGGGGAGCTGTTTTTT.

V and J are TRBV2 and TRBJ2-2; D not certain. This CDR3 is built from 15 residues. Trimming stripped 7 bases from V and 1 base from J, with 13 bases between. Germline V gene sequence: CDR1 SNHLY, CDR2 FYNNEI. The CDR3 protein is CASTSSRLNTGELFF. CDR3 DNA: TGTGCCAGCACCAGCAGTAGGTTGAACACCGGGGAGCTGTTTTTT.

This clonotype was detected only a few times. The chain recombines TRBV7-9 with TRBJ1-2; no clear D gene. CDR1 and CDR2 from the germline V gene are SEHNR and FQNEAQ (reference sequence). The CDR3 length is 13 residues. The V end was cut by 2 bases, the J end by 5 bases, with 9 bases between. The CDR3 here is CASSLKGQYGYTF. The CDR3 DNA sequence: TGTGCCAGCAGCTTAAAGGGCCAGTATGGCTACACCTTC. Using reference TRBV7-9 and TRBJ1-2 for the parts outside the CDR3, the full variable domain is DTGVSQNPRHKITKRGQNVTFRCDPISEHNRLYWYRQTLGQGPEFLTYFQNEAQLEKSRLLSDRFSAERPKGSFSTLEIQRTEQGDSAMYLCASSLKGQYGYTFGSGTRLTVV.

J is TRBJ1-2 and V is TRBV11-2, with D hard to call. The ends were cut back, 8 bases at V and 4 bases at J, with 5 bases in the middle. The CDR3 is 10 residues long. Germline assignment: CDR1 SGHAT and CDR2 FQNNGV. The CDR3 nucleotides read TGTGCCAGCGGCAGCTATGGCTACACCTTC. It yields the protein CASGSYGYTF.

This clonotype appeared many times. This rearrangement joins TRBV5-1 to TRBJ2-1, with no clear D. V was cut by 4 bases and J by 0 bases, with 17 bases left in between. The CDR3 has 17 residues. CDR1 and CDR2 (germline): SGHRS, YFSETQ. The CDR3 region is CASSPHANIGSYNEQFF. The CDR3 nucleotides are TGCGCCAGCAGCCCCCACGCGAATATTGGCTCCTACAATGAGCAGTTCTTC.

This clonotype was detected only a few times. The gene calls are TRBV4-1 and TRBJ2-2; D remains unclear. Trimming took 2 bases from V and 6 from J, leaving 4 bases between them. CDR1 MGHRA and CDR2 YSYEKL come from the germline V gene. CDR3 length: 12 amino acids. The CDR3 loop reads CASSQPPGELFF. CDR3 in DNA: TGCGCCAGCAGCCAACCTCCCGGGGAGCTGTTTTTT.

The J gene is TRBJ1-1, the V gene TRBV24-1, with D maybe TRBD1 (5 bases). The ends were cut back, 12 bases at V and 5 bases at J, with 9 bases in the middle. This CDR3 has 10 amino acids. CDR1 and CDR2 from the germline V gene are KGHDR and SFDVKD. The CDR3, as DNA: TGTGCCGCCCCAGGGACTGAAGCTTTCTTT. This gives the protein CAAPGTEAFF.

The chain combines TRBV10-3 with TRBJ2-1; no reliable D call. CDR1 and CDR2 (germline): ENHRY, SYGVKD. The CDR3 sequence is 13 residues long. Trimming removed 6 bases at V and 10 bases at J, with 16 bases between. CDR3 sequence: CAISLETEMEQFF. CDR3 DNA sequence: TGTGCCATCAGCCTCGAGACGGAGATGGAGCAGTTCTTC.

V and J are TRBV20-1 and TRBJ1-5, with D hard to call. The ends were cut back, 2 bases at V and 2 bases at J, with 13 bases in the middle. Germline V gene data show CDR1 as DFQATT and CDR2 as SNEGSKA (reference sequence). This CDR3 spans 15 amino acids. DNA of the CDR3: TGCAGTGCTAGACTCGGAAGGAGTGGCAATCAGCCCCAGCATTTT. As protein: CSARLGRSGNQPQHF.

This rearrangement joins TRBV28 to TRBJ1-1, with D perhaps TRBD1 (5 bases). Germline V gene lookup returns CDR1 MDHEN and CDR2 SYDVKM. V gave up 6 bases and J gave up 5 bases, with 22 bases separating them. This CDR3 region has 16 residues. The CDR3 spells CASSTPGLPGSTEAFF. The CDR3 DNA reads as TGTGCCAGCAGCACACCGGGACTTCCCGGGAGTACTGAAGCTTTCTTT.

V usage is TRBV4-1 and J usage is TRBJ1-5; D remains ambiguous. CDR1 and CDR2 from the germline V gene are MGHRA and YSYEKL. V was clipped by 1 base and J by 0 bases, with 7 bases between them. The CDR3 sequence is 15 residues long. The CDR3 bases are TGCGCCAGCAGCCAAGTCGCTGTTAGCAATCAGCCCCAGCATTTT. Translation: CASSQVAVSNQPQHF.

Ten or more counts support this clonotype. The chain links TRBV7-2 to TRBJ1-5, with D unresolved. V was clipped by 2 bases and J by 5 bases, with 7 bases between them. The germline V gene has CDR1 SGHTA and CDR2 FQGNSA. This CDR3 comprises 13 residues. CDR3 sequence reads: CASSLFVDQPQHF. CDR3 in DNA: TGTGCCAGCAGCTTATTCGTCGATCAGCCCCAGCATTTT.

This rearrangement joins TRBV5-1 to TRBJ1-2; D not certain. The CDR3 covers 14 residues. Trimming cost V 0 bases and J 4 bases, with 10 bases left between them. Looked up from germline, CDR1 is SGHRS and CDR2 is YFSETQ. The CDR3 coding sequence is TGCGCCAGCAGCTTGGATCCAGGACCCTATGGCTACACCTTC. It specifies CASSLDPGPYGYTF.

This sequence joins TRBV5-1 and TRBJ2-7; TRBD1 or TRBD2 may be the D gene (5 bases each). V dropped 0 bases and J dropped 2 bases, with 12 bases sitting between them. The CDR3 loop spans 15 amino acids. Germline-derived CDR1 and CDR2 are SGHRS and YFSETQ. Written as DNA, the CDR3 is TGCGCCAGCAGCTTGGGGGGGTTTAATCCCTACGAGCAGTACTTC. Translated, it gives CASSLGGFNPYEQYF.

The table lists this clonotype with a few counts. The chain links TRBV19 to TRBJ2-6; no clear D. The CDR3 sequence is 14 residues long. V shed 6 bases and J shed 0 bases, with 6 bases lying between them. Germline CDR1 reads LNHDA; CDR2 reads SQIVND (reference sequence). The DNA of the CDR3 is TGTGCCAGTAGGCAGATCTCTGGGGCCAACGTCCTGACTTTC. This codes for CASRQISGANVLTF.

There are many counts of this clonotype. J is TRBJ2-5 and V is TRBV7-6; 11 positions agree with TRBD2. The V and J ends lost 0 bases and 2 bases, in that order; junction bases with no gene match: 8. The V gene's germline CDR1 is SGHVS and CDR2 FNYEAQ. The CDR3 is 18 amino acids. The CDR3 DNA reads as TGTGCCAGCAGCTTAGCCTCTAGCGGGGGGCCGAAGCAAGAGACCCAGTACTTC. This codes for CASSLASSGGPKQETQYF.